The source of this T cell receptor (beta chain) is a study of cytomegalovirus exposure and HLA in healthy donors (dated 2017 in TCRdb). Regarding the study in general: In an earlier analysis of approximately 500 of the donors, around 290 Gb of sequence data and just under 120 million unique TCR beta sequences from approximately 180 million T cells were reported. Alongside the repertoire data, information on donor age, sex, ethnicity and CMV serostatus was compiled. A separate validation cohort of roughly 130 different subjects was used in addition to the roughly 640-subject first cohort. Across 398 genotyped donors of the cohort, an average of 235,054 unique TCR beta nucleotide sequences per donor were sequenced, and 15% to 20% of those sequences were non-productive. Typing coverage varied by locus: roughly 620-630 donors for A, B, C, DRB1 and DQB1; more than 500 for DQA1; approximately 570 for DPA1; roughly 470 for DPB1. The study profiled the T cell repertoires of hundreds of subjects by immunosequencing and related them to cytomegalovirus serostatus. The study aimed to test whether signatures of past pathogen exposure could be identified by cataloging public T cell receptors. Four or five DR-DQ haplotypes were handled as single units for association and clustering because linkage in the cohort was strong. The genetic ancestry cluster associated with self-reported Caucasian donors included roughly 84% of the 398 genotyped donors. High-throughput TCR immunosequencing, statistical association of individual TCRs with disease status, and machine learning were combined to predict cytomegalovirus infection status. The later analysis used no new phenotypic data to find candidate immune exposures, relying instead on TCR beta sequences and their occurrence across donors. All discovery cohort repertoires had been generated on a single sequencing platform. Both class I and class II loci were covered by HLA typing, at four-digit resolution. To decide whether each TCR beta V gene segment behaved as functional or pseudogenic, an earlier analysis of some 600 of the donors relied on high-throughput TCR beta sequencing. A later genetic analysis used genome-wide SNP genotypes for about three fifths of the roughly 700 donors, treating that subset as a discovery cohort. A later analysis re-examined previously published TCR beta repertoires from about 700 donors and added high-resolution HLA genotyping to investigate patterns of TCR occurrence. An early release that covered fewer than 800 HLA-typed donors contained approximately 300 gigabases of sequencing data and 70 million to 100 million unique TCR sequences.

This clone was observed a few times. Which antigen it targets is not known. No quality values exist for individual bases; no much larger clone is one base distant. The cohort was made up of about 670 healthy bone marrow donors. All cohort members were sampled while nominally healthy, although unrecorded immune exposures were likely present. The donor tested CMV seronegative and was one of the 352 seronegative cohort members. A peripheral blood sample was provided by each donor, and peripheral blood mononuclear cells were used for TCR beta sequencing. Genomic DNA was extracted from the blood cell samples with the Qiagen DNeasy Blood Extraction Kit. The research as a whole found: Because the 87-base-pair reads could not distinguish some IMGT-functional V segments, including TRBV6-2 and TRBV6-3, those segments were excluded. When HLA alleles, especially DR and DQ, strongly co-occurred, attributing TCR associations to individual alleles was difficult. While some public TCRs were present in many individuals, most TCR sequences turned up only very rarely across donors. According to a later analysis, parvovirus B19, influenza, CMV and Epstein-Barr virus appeared linked to several top co-occurrence clusters. A group of highly shared sequence variants was considered likely to be a technical artifact of the sequencing pipeline. Three of the identified cytomegalovirus-associated TCR beta chains were confirmed in vitro to be specific for cytomegalovirus antigens. A later genetic analysis reported fewer N-insertions in productive TCRs among donors in an Asian-associated ancestry cluster than the roughly 620-donor mean. Linkage disequilibrium might explain the correlated functional status among segregating V segments, but an unknown experimental factor could not be ruled out. Because counts were too low, some 16 rarely observed V segments, including chromosome 9 orphons, were excluded from the earlier analysis of around 640 of the donors. The study gave a list of some 150 TCR beta chains associated with cytomegalovirus. A later analysis found that TCR association rates varied across HLA loci, with DRB1 alleles showing the most associated TCRs and HLA-C alleles the fewest. For the cohort, immune exposure information was limited to CMV serostatus. A later analysis associated 15,000 to 20,000 TCR beta sequences with specific HLA alleles at a false discovery rate of 0.05. A further reported finding was that TCR beta sequences accurately predicted the HLA-A and HLA-B alleles for most subjects in the first cohort. In a later analysis, HLA-associated TCR beta chains were found to be more clonally expanded and to have lower generation probabilities than equally common non-associated chains. Roughly uniform sequencing depth across donors was assumed in presence/absence analyses, although this assumption may not hold. The authors suggested that the approach could potentially be generalized to other disease states and immunological phenotypes. Only TCR beta chains were sequenced in this cohort, and the absence of alpha or paired-chain data limited detectable features. In a later genetic analysis, a missense DCLRE1C variant was associated with V-gene and J-gene trimming of TCR beta chains, and the association was replicated in an independent cohort. A later analysis found that most CMV-associated TCR beta chains appeared HLA-restricted, with HLA associations seemingly driven largely by CMV exposure. In an earlier analysis of 587 of the donors, most TCR beta V segments were observed in productive rearrangements about 87% or about 30% of the time, broadly matching IMGT annotations. The classifier was reported to diagnose cytomegalovirus status with high specificity and sensitivity in both the original cohort and the validation cohort. Because HLA typing was missing for some donors at each locus, association tests included only the typed subset.

The method was the immunoSEQ multiplex PCR assay. For the multiplex PCR, a mixture combining 60 forward primers for TCR Vbeta segments and 13 reverse primers for TCR Jbeta segments was used. A multiplex PCR assay on genomic DNA amplified the CDR3 region of rearranged TCR beta genes. The Illumina HiSeq System was used to sequence the amplified TCR beta libraries as 87-base-pair reads. As for the authors' bioinformatics: In a later analysis, about 80 million unique TCR beta chains were counted across the 500 to 850 repertoires, and about 10 million of these chains were shared by at least two donors. Raw reads were error-corrected and collapsed into unique sequences by a nearest-neighbor algorithm in which closely related sequences were merged to remove PCR and sequencing errors. Alignment of CDR3 sequences to IMGT reference sequences was used to assign V, D and J gene segments. For a sequence to be retained, at least a six-nucleotide match to both a V gene segment and a J gene segment was required. Rearrangements were classified as productive when the CDR3 lacked stop codons and remained in frame with V and J, and all other rearrangements were classified as non-productive. CDR3 was defined by IMGT convention, running from the second conserved V-encoded cysteine to the conserved J-encoded phenylalanine. The earlier analysis of roughly 590 of the donors excluded any sequence lacking an unambiguous match to a single V gene segment. An earlier analysis of 587 of the donors called V segments functional above 56.7% productive rearrangements and segregating when the between-donor standard deviation exceeded 5%. A statistical classification framework was developed to diagnose cytomegalovirus status using the catalog of TCR beta chain sequences. In a later analysis, V and J genes were assigned by comparing TCR nucleotide sequences against IMGT/GENE-DB human TR gene sequences. A later analysis assigned CDR3 sequences and most-parsimonious VDJ recombination scenarios with the TCRdist pipeline. A later analysis defined each TCR beta chain by its CDR3 amino acid sequence plus V-gene family, and excluded reads lacking a unique V-gene family. As a way to deal with suspected cross-contamination and a sequencing artifact, a later analysis dropped roughly 620 nucleotide sequences that were highly shared and had low generation probability. A later analysis calculated a clonal expansion index for each public chain from normalized within-repertoire ranks of inferred template counts. A later analysis computed generation probabilities with a VDJ recombination model fitted to out-of-frame rearrangements, and checked the results against IGoR. Hypergeometric tests were used in a later analysis to score TCR-TCR, TCR-HLA and TCR-CMV co-occurrence, with a repertoire-size bias correction applied to the TCR pairs. In a later analysis, false discovery rates were estimated by permuting HLA or CMV assignments 20 times. In a later analysis, co-occurring TCRs were grouped with DBSCAN, and TCRdist sequence similarity was added when clustering was performed within HLA-allele-positive subsets. Repertoires with fewer than 30,000 or more than 120,000 public chains were left out of co-occurrence clustering, as were five repertoires with anomalous nucleotide sharing. TCRdb took this table from immuneACCESS and kept in-frame rearrangements with V and J called. Such tables lack part of the clones; where checked against another copy, unresolved V genes explain under half of the gap, and the rest is unexplained. That table gives V, J and clone size, and the DNA gave D and trimming. For this sample there are a few hundred thousand clones; roughly 90% appear just once. Of the sample, around 1% falls within the top ten clones.

Trimming removed 3 bases from V and 9 bases from J; the gene matches leave 8 bases unexplained. Inclusive of the bounding cysteine and phenylalanine, the CDR3 is 14 residues long. Solely the CDR3 DNA is kept, with 42 bases framed from the first base. The germline V gene yields MNHEY for CDR1 and SVGAGI for CDR2. The clonotype comes from a woman aged 18-29 years in good health and CMV-seronegative. The chain joins TRBV6-5 to TRBJ2-4, with TRBD2 matching 7 junction bases. Sequenced: PBMCs. In nucleotide form, the sequence is TGTGCCAGCAGTTATACGGGCGGGAGAAGCATTCAGTACTTC. Its coded protein is CASSYTGGRSIQYF.